This T cell receptor beta chain is from a study of shared clonotypes between healthy human individuals. Germline V gene lookup returns CDR1 SNHLY and CDR2 FYNNEI. The CDR3 runs 14 residues. Deletions cut 5 bases from V and 3 bases from J, with 11 bases between. Only in-frame clones appear in the TCRdb table, and some are missing; sequencing was by immunoSEQ multiplex PCR. The sample carries over a million clones, about four fifths recorded once. Sequenced material: memory CD4+ T cells from PBMCs. Subset given: CD45RA-negative fraction. The V and J genes are TRBV2 and TRBJ1-5; D call uncertain. The sequence came from a man aged 18 to 30 in good health. Some clones in this sample may be carry-over from other donors' samples. In DNA, the CDR3 is TGTGCCAGCAGTATTCGGGGTCCCAATCAGCCCCAGCATTTT. Residues: CASSIRGPNQPQHF.